The 22 T cell receptor beta chains below were found in one sample sequenced in a study of blood T cell repertoires in COVID-19. Using immunoSEQ multiplex PCR, the repertoire was profiled, and TCRdb retains in-frame clones only, with some absent. The sample consists of fewer than 110,000 clones, just over 85% of them appearing once. Sequencing was done on a sample of peripheral blood. The source of these receptors is a human donor in a cohort sampled during active COVID-19.

The rearrangement links TRBV6-5 to TRBJ2-7, with 8 bases lining up with TRBD2. This CDR3 region has 15 residues. Looked up from germline, CDR1 is MNHEY and CDR2 is SVGAGI. With 7 bases clipped from V and 7 bases from J, the junction kept 15 bases outside the gene matches. CDR3 coding DNA: TGTGCCAGCACATTCACCGGGACTAGAGGGCGGGAGCAGTACTTC. Protein sequence: CASTFTGTRGREQYF.

The chain employs TRBV3-1 (or the pseudogene TRBV3-2) and TRBJ2-5; D remains ambiguous. This CDR3 spans 15 amino acids. V lost 0 bases and J lost 2, with 10 bases in between. Germline V gene lookup returns CDR1 LGHDT and CDR2 YNNKEL (reference sequence). DNA for the CDR3: TGTGCCAGCAGCCAAGATTCTTCACAGCAAGAGACCCAGTACTTC. As protein: CASSQDSSQQETQYF.

This clone was seen a single time. The genes are TRBV29-1 and TRBJ2-1; D is perhaps TRBD1 (6 bases). The CDR3 consists of 14 residues. The germline gives CDR1 SQVTM, CDR2 ANQGSEA. V was trimmed by 7 bases and J by 0 bases, leaving 13 bases between them. CDR3 coding DNA: TGCAGCGGTCTGACAGGAAGCTCCTACAATGAGCAGTTCTTC. Protein sequence: CSGLTGSSYNEQFF.

This chain uses TRBV10-1 with TRBJ1-1, with TRBD1 matching 8 bases. This CDR3 region has 13 residues. V lost 1 base and J lost 9; bases outside the gene matches: 4. The germline CDR1 and CDR2 sequences are WNHNN and SYGVQD (reference sequence). The CDR3 sequence: CASSEWQGAQAFF. In nucleotides, the CDR3 is TGCGCCAGCAGTGAGTGGCAGGGGGCTCAAGCTTTCTTT.

V usage is TRBV18 and J usage is TRBJ2-5, with 10 bases lining up with TRBD2. The germline gives CDR1 KGHSH, CDR2 LQKENI. The CDR3 sequence is 15 residues long. The ends lost 3 bases at V and 5 bases at J; junction bases unmatched: 6. The CDR3 sequence is CASSPYKREGETQYF. Written as DNA, the CDR3 is TGTGCCAGCTCACCCTATAAGCGGGAGGGTGAGACCCAGTACTTC.

The rearrangement uses TRBV5-1 and TRBJ1-2; 7 bases line up with TRBD1. CDR1 and CDR2 (germline): SGHRS, YFSETQ. Germline trimming cut 5 bases from V and 4 bases from J; bases unmatched to any gene: 2. The CDR3 is made up of 12 amino acids. Here the CDR3 DNA reads TGCGCCAGCAGGTCAGGGGGCTATGGCTACACCTTC. It specifies CASRSGGYGYTF.

This clone was found a few times. This chain joins TRBV19 and TRBJ2-1, with 7 bases lining up with TRBD2. Per the germline V gene, CDR1 is LNHDA and CDR2 is SQIVND (reference sequence). The CDR3 is 14 amino acids. V shed 5 bases and J 4 bases; nucleotides not matched to a gene: 5. DNA for the CDR3: TGTGCCAGTAGTGTCGCTAGCGGTTACAATGAGCAGTTCTTC. This codes for CASSVASGYNEQFF.

This rearrangement joins TRBV9 to TRBJ1-1, with 8 positions matching TRBD1. Germline V lookup: CDR1 SGDLS, CDR2 YYNGEE. This CDR3 has 14 amino acids. The V gene end was trimmed by 5 bases and the J gene end by 6 bases; junction bases not matched to a gene: 9. The CDR3 nucleotides read TGTGCCAGCAGTTACGATGACAGGGGCGCTGAAGCTTTCTTT. Translating it yields CASSYDDRGAEAFF.

This clone was seen a handful of times. The chain has TRBV2 and TRBJ1-3; possibly TRBD1 for D (5 bases). CDR1 and CDR2 from the germline V gene are SNHLY and FYNNEI. The CDR3 runs 13 residues. The V end was cut by 4 bases, the J end by 3 bases, with 7 bases between. The CDR3 bases are TGTGCCAGCAGTGGACAGATTGGAAACACCATATATTTT. Residues: CASSGQIGNTIYF.

The rearrangement joins TRBV28 to TRBJ2-1, with 8 bases fitting TRBD2. The J segment lost 0 bases and the V segment lost 8 bases, leaving 9 bases of the junction unmatched. CDR3 length: 16 residues. The germline V gene has CDR1 MDHEN and CDR2 SYDVKM. As DNA, the CDR3 is TGTGCCAGCTGGGGTAGCGGGGCCCGCTCCTACAATGAGCAGTTCTTC. Its protein is CASWGSGARSYNEQFF.

The chain has TRBV7-9 and TRBJ2-7; 8 bases map to TRBD1. The J segment lost 6 bases and the V segment lost 4 bases, leaving 8 bases of the junction unmatched. CDR3 length: 14 amino acids. Germline loops: CDR1 SEHNR, CDR2 FQNEAQ (reference sequence). The CDR3 reads CASSSDRGLFEQYF. The CDR3 nucleotides are TGTGCCAGCAGCTCCGACAGGGGTCTATTCGAGCAGTACTTC.

This chain uses TRBV30 with TRBJ2-7; TRBD2 agrees at 10 bases. V shed 4 bases, J shed 5 bases, and the junction held 5 bases outside the gene matches. The CDR3 spans 13 residues. Germline V gene sequence: CDR1 GTSNPN, CDR2 SVGIG (reference sequence). For the CDR3, the DNA is TGTGCCTGGACCGGGACTAGCGACCACGAGCAGTACTTC. Translation gives CAWTGTSDHEQYF.

The chain employs TRBV3-1 (or the pseudogene TRBV3-2) and TRBJ2-1; 8 bases are shared with TRBD2. This CDR3 region has 15 residues. Trimming took 1 base from V and 2 from J; bases not matched to a gene: 1. The germline V gene has CDR1 LGHDT and CDR2 YNNKEL (reference sequence). CDR3 in DNA: TGTGCCAGCAGCCAAGGGCGGGGGGCCTACAATGAGCAGTTCTTC. Translated, it gives CASSQGRGAYNEQFF.

The genes are TRBV7-7 and TRBJ2-5, with D possibly being TRBD1 (6 bases). The CDR3 is made up of 15 amino acids. Trimming stripped 5 bases from V and 1 base from J, with 14 bases between. Germline V gene data show CDR1 as SSHAT and CDR2 as FNYEAQ (reference sequence). In DNA, the CDR3 is TGTGCCAGCAGCCCCGGGACAAGCCCCCAAGAGACCCAGTACTTC. It translates to CASSPGTSPQETQYF.

V gene TRBV9 combines with J gene TRBJ1-4; possible D gene TRBD1, 6 bases. Germline V gene sequence: CDR1 SGDLS, CDR2 YYNGEE. The CDR3 sequence is 15 residues long. The germline V and J ends were trimmed by 4 bases and 0 bases, with 10 bases remaining between them. CDR3 in DNA: TGTGCCAGCAGCTCGGACAGTGCAACTAATGAAAAACTGTTTTTT. It encodes CASSSDSATNEKLFF.

The chain has TRBV19 and TRBJ2-4; the match to TRBD2 covers 11 bases. CDR1 LNHDA and CDR2 SQIVND come from the germline V gene (reference sequence). Unmatched junction bases numbered 0, after V lost 4 bases and J lost 4 bases. The CDR3 contains 14 residues. The CDR3 DNA follows: TGTGCCAGTAGTACTAGCGGGAGGAAAAACATTCAGTACTTC. Its protein product is CASSTSGRKNIQYF.

This clone was picked up one time. The CDR3 coding sequence is TGCGCCAGCACGCCACTGTCAACCTACGAGCAGTACTTC. Amino acids: CASTPLSTYEQYF. The J gene is TRBJ2-7, the V gene TRBV5-1, with D uncertain. There are 13 residues in the CDR3. V lost 6 bases and J lost 2, with 12 bases in between. The germline V gene has CDR1 SGHRS and CDR2 YFSETQ.

The CDR3 is CASSHRGGTYEQYF. As DNA, the CDR3 is TGTGCCAGCAGCCACCGGGGAGGGACCTACGAGCAGTACTTC. This sequence joins TRBV5-6 and TRBJ2-7; 7 bases fit TRBD2. With V trimmed by 4 bases and J by 2 bases, 6 bases remained unmatched. Looked up from germline, CDR1 is SGHDT and CDR2 is YYEEEE. This CDR3 has 14 residues.

This chain uses TRBV10-3 with TRBJ2-7, with 9 bases lining up with TRBD1. Germline values: CDR1 ENHRY, CDR2 SYGVKD. The CDR3 is 15 residues long. V lost 2 bases to trimming and J lost 4 bases; unmatched junction nucleotides: 6. The chain's CDR3 is CAISEADRGVYEQYF. In DNA, the CDR3 is TGTGCCATCAGTGAGGCAGACAGGGGGGTTTACGAGCAGTACTTC.

The V call is TRBV2, the J call TRBJ1-2; 8 nucleotides line up with TRBD1. The CDR3 contains 13 residues. Germline loops: CDR1 SNHLY, CDR2 FYNNEI. The J segment lost 2 bases and the V segment lost 4 bases, leaving 0 bases of the junction unmatched. DNA of the CDR3: TGTGCCAGCAGTGGGACAGGGAACTATGGCTACACCTTC. Translated: CASSGTGNYGYTF.

V usage is TRBV5-6 and J usage is TRBJ1-2; TRBD1 aligns across 7 bases. V lost 3 bases and J lost 3; bases outside the gene matches: 14. Germline CDR1 reads SGHDT; CDR2 reads YYEEEE. The CDR3 consists of 17 residues. This CDR3 reads CASSWVEGRQGHYGYTF. The CDR3 bases are TGTGCCAGCAGCTGGGTAGAAGGGAGACAGGGCCACTATGGCTACACCTTC. Full variable domain (missing parts from reference TRBV5-6 and TRBJ1-2): DAGVTQSPTHLIKTRGQQVTLRCSPKSGHDTVSWYQQALGQGPQFIFQYYEEEERQRGNFPDRFSGHQFPNYSSELNVNALLLGDSALYLCASSWVEGRQGHYGYTFGSGTRLTVV.

The genes are TRBV5-1 and TRBJ2-6, with D possibly being TRBD2 (5 bases). CDR3 size: 15 residues. Trimming shortened V by 4 bases and J by 3 bases, and 11 bases separated the two germline ends. Germline CDR1 and CDR2: SGHRS and YFSETQ. CDR3 in DNA: TGCGCCAGCAGCGCCTTCGGGGATGGGGCCAACGTCCTGACTTTC. It encodes CASSAFGDGANVLTF.